The rows below give T cell receptor beta chains drawn from one sample of a study of T cell responses to AZD1222 COVID-19 vaccine. Clones were sequenced by immunoSEQ multiplex PCR, and TCRdb holds only the in-frame ones, with some missing. The profile shows about 73,000 clones, roughly 89% of them singletons. The specimen was peripheral blood, collected 28 days after the second AZD1222 dose. Every receptor here comes from an adult who received the AZD1222 COVID-19 vaccine. The CDR3 runs from the conserved cysteine through the conserved F or W. A D gene is named only where the DNA matches it firmly. Clone size is given for some rows only: seen once, a few or many times, or a class if the clone is expanded.

CDR3 protein: CASSSPPGLGVETQYF
CDR3 DNA: TGTGCCAGCAGTTCACCGCCGGGACTAGGGGTGGAGACCCAGTACTTC
V gene: TRBV28
clone size: NA
J gene: TRBJ2-5
D gene: TRBD2

CDR3 protein: CASSLDPGGETQYF
CDR3 DNA: TGTGCCAGCAGCTTGGATCCGGGAGGAGAGACCCAGTACTTC
V gene: TRBV5-4
clone size: NA
J gene: TRBJ2-5
D gene: TRBD2

CDR3 protein: CSASGLPGSEQFF
CDR3 DNA: TGCAGCGCCTCGGGACTCCCTGGGAGTGAGCAGTTCTTC
V gene: TRBV29-1
clone size: NA
J gene: TRBJ2-1
D gene: NA

CDR3 protein: CSVGGGFPGELFF
CDR3 DNA: TGCAGCGTCGGGGGAGGATTTCCCGGGGAGCTGTTTTTT
V gene: TRBV29-1
clone size: NA
J gene: TRBJ2-2
D gene: NA

CDR3 protein: CASSPSGSGADTQYF
CDR3 DNA: TGTGCCAGTAGCCCGAGCGGGAGCGGTGCAGATACGCAGTATTTT
V gene: TRBV19
clone size: NA
J gene: TRBJ2-3
D gene: TRBD2

CDR3 protein: CASSLDLGYNEQFF
CDR3 DNA: TGTGCCAGCAGCTTAGATTTGGGATACAATGAGCAGTTCTTC
V gene: TRBV11-3
clone size: once
J gene: TRBJ2-1
D gene: NA

CDR3 protein: CASRRGTQEKLFF
CDR3 DNA: TGTGCCAGCAGGCGCGGCACCCAAGAAAAACTGTTTTTT
V gene: TRBV12-3/TRBV12-4
clone size: once
J gene: TRBJ1-4
D gene: NA

CDR3 protein: CASSLGFSYGYTF
CDR3 DNA: TGTGCCAGCAGTTTGGGTTTTTCCTATGGCTACACCTTC
V gene: TRBV12-3/TRBV12-4
clone size: NA
J gene: TRBJ1-2
D gene: NA

CDR3 protein: CASSQPDRGWGNEQFF
CDR3 DNA: TGCGCCAGCAGCCAACCCGACCGCGGGTGGGGCAATGAGCAGTTCTTC
V gene: TRBV4-1
clone size: NA
J gene: TRBJ2-1
D gene: NA

CDR3 protein: CASSYSSRGGKETQYF
CDR3 DNA: TGTGCCAGCAGTTACTCGAGTAGGGGGGGGAAAGAGACCCAGTACTTC
V gene: TRBV6-5
clone size: NA
J gene: TRBJ2-5
D gene: NA

CDR3 protein: CASSTIRTASNQPQHF
CDR3 DNA: TGTGCCAGTAGTACAATTAGGACAGCAAGCAATCAGCCCCAGCATTTT
V gene: TRBV19
clone size: NA
J gene: TRBJ1-5
D gene: NA

CDR3 protein: CASSSIGGANTEAFF
CDR3 DNA: TGTGCCAGCAGCTCGATAGGGGGGGCTAACACTGAAGCTTTCTTT
V gene: TRBV7-9
clone size: NA
J gene: TRBJ1-1
D gene: NA

CDR3 protein: CASSFSWDSATNEKLFF
CDR3 DNA: TGTGCCAGCAGCTTTTCTTGGGACAGCGCAACTAATGAAAAACTGTTTTTT
V gene: TRBV11-2
clone size: NA
J gene: TRBJ1-4
D gene: TRBD1